The rows below give T cell receptor beta chains drawn from one sample of a study of OX40 agonist ivuxolimab in advanced cancers. Produced via immunoSEQ multiplex PCR; TCRdb's table is partial and in-frame only. The sample carries about 61,000 clones, 92% recorded once. Material: CD4+ or CD8+ T cells sorted from blood, obtained in a trial of the OX40 agonist ivuxolimab. The receptors here all came from an adult with an advanced solid tumor such as melanoma, head and neck, liver or kidney cancer. Each CDR3 is given with its conserved first and last residue. Fields, in order: V gene, D gene, J gene, clone size, CDR3 protein, CDR3 DNA. A D gene is named only where the DNA matches it firmly. Only some rows state a clone size, as once, few, many or a class for expanded clones.

v_call: TRBV30
d_call: TRBD2
j_call: TRBJ2-7
clone_size: NA
cdr3_aa: CAWGTSGYEQYF
cdr3_nt: TGTGCCTGGGGGACTAGCGGTTACGAGCAGTACTTC

v_call: TRBV6-5
d_call: NA
j_call: TRBJ2-2
clone_size: NA
cdr3_aa: CASSYGVNTGELFF
cdr3_nt: TGTGCCAGCAGTTACGGAGTGAACACTGGGGAGCTGTTTTTT

v_call: TRBV9
d_call: TRBD1
j_call: TRBJ2-4
clone_size: NA
cdr3_aa: CASSPTGGIAKNIQYF
cdr3_nt: TGTGCCAGCAGCCCCACAGGGGGCATAGCCAAAAACATTCAGTACTTC

v_call: TRBV2
d_call: NA
j_call: TRBJ1-1
clone_size: NA
cdr3_aa: CASSQSGNTEAFF
cdr3_nt: TGTGCCAGCAGTCAAAGCGGGAACACTGAAGCTTTCTTT

v_call: TRBV5-5
d_call: NA
j_call: TRBJ2-5
clone_size: NA
cdr3_aa: CASSLSETQYF
cdr3_nt: TGTGCCAGCAGCTTGTCGGAGACCCAGTACTTC

v_call: TRBV27
d_call: NA
j_call: TRBJ2-1
clone_size: once
cdr3_aa: CASSLSSGNVKNEQFF
cdr3_nt: TGTGCCAGCAGTTTATCGAGTGGGAATGTGAAAAATGAGCAGTTCTTC

v_call: TRBV5-8
d_call: TRBD2
j_call: TRBJ2-1
clone_size: NA
cdr3_aa: CASSFGLAGYFNEQFF
cdr3_nt: TGTGCCAGCAGCTTTGGCCTAGCGGGGTATTTCAATGAGCAGTTCTTC

v_call: TRBV5-4
d_call: TRBD2
j_call: TRBJ2-1
clone_size: few
cdr3_aa: CASSLAGASYNEQFF
cdr3_nt: TGTGCCAGCAGCTTAGCGGGAGCCTCCTACAATGAGCAGTTCTTC

v_call: TRBV6-6
d_call: TRBD1
j_call: TRBJ2-1
clone_size: NA
cdr3_aa: CASSTRDRGREEQFF
cdr3_nt: TGTGCCAGCAGTACCCGGGACAGGGGGCGCGAGGAGCAGTTCTTC

v_call: TRBV6-6
d_call: NA
j_call: TRBJ1-5
clone_size: NA
cdr3_aa: CASSPLGSKNQPQHF
cdr3_nt: TGTGCCAGCAGCCCTCTCGGGTCAAAGAATCAGCCCCAGCATTTT

v_call: TRBV29-1
d_call: TRBD2
j_call: TRBJ2-1
clone_size: NA
cdr3_aa: CSGGGLADYNEQFF
cdr3_nt: TGCAGCGGGGGGGGACTAGCGGACTACAATGAGCAGTTCTTC

v_call: TRBV30
d_call: NA
j_call: TRBJ2-3
clone_size: NA
cdr3_aa: CAWGREVTTTDTQYF
cdr3_nt: TGTGCCTGGGGAAGAGAGGTGACAACCACAGATACGCAGTATTTT

v_call: TRBV4-3
d_call: NA
j_call: TRBJ1-1
clone_size: NA
cdr3_aa: CASSQGFGHNKKENTEAFF
cdr3_nt: TGCGCCAGCAGCCAAGGATTCGGACACAATAAAAAGGAAAACACTGAAGCTTTCTTT

v_call: TRBV30
d_call: NA
j_call: TRBJ2-3
clone_size: NA
cdr3_aa: CAWSVGWGGSDGIGSDTQYF
cdr3_nt: TGTGCCTGGAGTGTAGGTTGGGGAGGTTCGGACGGGATCGGATCAGATACGCAGTATTTT

v_call: TRBV19
d_call: NA
j_call: TRBJ2-1
clone_size: once
cdr3_aa: CASSIYGEQFF
cdr3_nt: TGTGCCAGTAGTATTTATGGTGAGCAGTTCTTC

v_call: TRBV10-2
d_call: TRBD2
j_call: TRBJ2-1
clone_size: NA
cdr3_aa: CASFNPSGNTDEQFF
cdr3_nt: TGCGCCTCCTTCAACCCTAGCGGGAATACCGATGAGCAGTTCTTC